The rows below give T cell receptor beta chains drawn from one sample of a study of graft-versus-host responses after intestinal transplantation. The data were produced by immunoSEQ multiplex PCR, yet TCRdb's version contains in-frame clones alone and is incomplete. This sample has approximately 70,000 clones; roughly 89% occur once, and the top ten carry around 7%. This sample comprised bone marrow, obtained roughly 780 days after intestinal transplantation. The origin of the receptors is a human patient who received an intestinal transplant, so some T cells may come from the graft donor. The CDR3 runs from the conserved cysteine through the conserved F or W. A D gene is named only where the DNA matches it firmly. Some rows mark clone size as missing; the rest say once, few, many or name a class of expanded clone.

>NA|TRBV2|TRBJ1-4|NA
CASRLRGGTTNEKLFF
TGTGCCAGCCGCTTGAGGGGGGGCACAACTAATGAAAAACTGTTTTTT
>NA|TRBV5-4|TRBJ2-7|once
CASSRDFSSYEQYF
TGTGCCAGCAGCCGGGACTTCAGCTCCTACGAGCAGTACTTC
>NA|TRBV18|TRBJ2-1|NA
CASSPPNSGRGEQFF
TGTGCCAGCTCACCACCGAATAGCGGCAGGGGAGAGCAGTTCTTC
>TRBD1|TRBV15|TRBJ1-1|NA
CATSRDDRGSLKTEAFF
TGTGCCACCAGCAGAGATGACAGGGGTTCATTAAAAACTGAAGCTTTCTTT
>TRBD2|TRBV11-2|TRBJ2-1|NA
CASSPAGLAGGLNEQFF
TGTGCCAGCAGCCCGGCGGGACTAGCGGGGGGGCTCAATGAGCAGTTCTTC
>TRBD2|TRBV29-1|TRBJ2-1|NA
CSASRSGGLLSSYNEQFF
TGCAGCGCCAGCCGGTCGGGGGGACTTTTAAGCTCCTACAATGAGCAGTTCTTC
>NA|TRBV2|TRBJ2-7|NA
CASRREHRTWQYF
TGTGCCAGCCGGAGAGAACATAGGACGTGGCAGTACTTC
>NA|TRBV9|TRBJ2-5|NA
CASSVGRVSETQYF
TGTGCCAGCAGCGTAGGTAGGGTATCGGAGACCCAGTACTTC
>TRBD1|TRBV27|TRBJ2-2|NA
CATRDRGASGNTGELFF
TGTGCCACCCGGGACAGGGGTGCTAGCGGGAACACCGGGGAGCTGTTTTTT
>NA|TRBV6-1|TRBJ2-7|NA
CASSEIRVGEQYF
TGTGCCAGCAGTGAGATCAGGGTGGGCGAGCAGTACTTC
>NA|TRBV6-5|TRBJ2-2|once
CASSYIAGTGDGVLFF
TGTGCCAGCAGTTACATAGCCGGGACGGGGGACGGGGTGCTGTTTTTT
>NA|TRBV4-1|TRBJ2-3|NA
CASSQLSSVEADTQYF
TGCGCCAGTAGCCAATTATCTTCGGTGGAGGCAGATACGCAGTATTTT
>NA|TRBV4-1|TRBJ1-1|NA
CASSQAGTPEAFF
TGCGCCAGCAGCCAGGCTGGGACACCTGAAGCTTTCTTT
>NA|TRBV9|TRBJ2-2|NA
CASSASKTSSNTGELFF
TGTGCCAGCAGCGCCTCCAAGACTAGTTCGAACACCGGGGAGCTGTTTTTT
>NA|TRBV19|TRBJ1-6|NA
CASNPGGEYNSPLHF
TGTGCCAGTAACCCCGGCGGGGAGTATAATTCACCCCTCCACTTT
>NA|TRBV11-1|TRBJ2-7|NA
CASSPGYSSYEQYF
TGTGCCAGCAGCCCCGGATACTCTTCTTACGAGCAGTACTTC
>TRBD1|TRBV5-1|TRBJ1-4|NA
CASSGGTGNEKLFF
TGCGCCAGCAGCGGGGGGACAGGGAACGAAAAACTGTTTTTT
>NA|TRBV25-1|TRBJ1-2|NA
CASSGGNGQGYTF
TGTGCCAGCAGTGGGGGGAATGGGCAGGGCTACACCTTC
>NA|TRBV9|TRBJ2-3|NA
CASSVESASTDTQYF
TGTGCCAGCAGCGTAGAGTCAGCTAGCACAGATACGCAGTATTTT
>NA|TRBV5-1|TRBJ1-4|NA
CASSFYGAEEKLFF
TGCGCCAGCAGCTTTTACGGGGCGGAGGAAAAACTGTTTTTT
>NA|TRBV19|TRBJ2-7|NA
CASSQEAGASNPLSSYEQYF
TGTGCCAGTAGCCAAGAGGCGGGGGCGTCGAACCCGCTAAGCTCCTACGAGCAGTACTTC
>TRBD1|TRBV9|TRBJ1-2|NA
CASSVELGQLYGYTF
TGTGCCAGCAGCGTAGAGCTGGGACAGCTATATGGCTACACCTTC
>NA|TRBV7-9|TRBJ2-7|NA
CASSLHRKEAYEQYF
TGTGCCAGCAGCCTCCACAGGAAGGAAGCCTACGAGCAGTACTTC
>NA|TRBV27|TRBJ2-1|NA
CAIGQNFYNEQFF
TGTGCCATAGGACAGAATTTCTACAATGAGCAGTTCTTC
>NA|TRBV6-5|TRBJ1-6|NA
CASRLEAASPLHF
TGTGCCAGCAGACTGGAAGCGGCTTCACCCCTCCACTTT
>TRBD2|TRBV7-2|TRBJ2-7|once
CASSTQRGAGGPYEQYF
TGTGCCAGCAGCACACAGCGGGGAGCGGGAGGCCCCTACGAGCAGTACTTC
>NA|TRBV7-2|TRBJ2-2|NA
CASRGQNTGELFF
TGTGCCAGCAGGGGACAGAACACCGGGGAGCTGTTTTTT
>TRBD2|TRBV5-1|TRBJ2-5|NA
CASSPQLGSGKQTQYF
TGCGCCAGCAGCCCCCAACTGGGGAGCGGGAAACAGACCCAGTACTTC
>TRBD1|TRBV6-5|TRBJ2-7|NA
CASSPLTGSEQYF
TGTGCCAGCAGTCCCCTGACAGGGTCCGAGCAGTACTTC
>NA|TRBV9|TRBJ1-2|NA
CASSAPGFGYTF
TGTGCCAGCAGCGCCCCAGGGTTTGGCTACACCTTC
>NA|TRBV19|TRBJ1-2|NA
CAIATDTNYGYTF
TGTGCCATAGCCACGGACACTAACTATGGCTACACCTTC
>NA|TRBV7-2|TRBJ2-3|once
CASTLMEPSTDTQYF
TGTGCCAGCACCCTAATGGAACCAAGCACAGATACGCAGTATTTT
>NA|TRBV4-1|TRBJ1-2|NA
CASSQVHGSFYGYTF
TGCGCCAGCAGCCAGGTACATGGCAGCTTCTATGGCTACACCTTC
>TRBD2|TRBV27|TRBJ2-3|NA
CASSPWAGGLDTQYF
TGTGCCAGCAGCCCATGGGCGGGGGGGCTAGATACGCAGTATTTT
>TRBD1|TRBV18|TRBJ1-1|NA
CASSGGQGRVAEAFF
TGTGCCAGCTCAGGAGGACAGGGGAGGGTAGCTGAAGCTTTCTTT